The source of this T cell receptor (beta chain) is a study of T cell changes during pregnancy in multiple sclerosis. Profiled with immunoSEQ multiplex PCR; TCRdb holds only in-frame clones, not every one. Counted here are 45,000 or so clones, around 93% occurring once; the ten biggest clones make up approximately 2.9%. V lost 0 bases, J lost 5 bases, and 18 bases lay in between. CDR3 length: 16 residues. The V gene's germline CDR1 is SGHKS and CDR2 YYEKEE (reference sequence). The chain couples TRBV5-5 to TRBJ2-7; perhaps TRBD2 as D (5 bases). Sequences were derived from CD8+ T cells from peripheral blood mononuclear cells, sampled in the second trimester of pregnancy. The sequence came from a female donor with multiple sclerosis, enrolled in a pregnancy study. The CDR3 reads CASSLVPGGSINEQYF. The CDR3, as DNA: TGTGCCAGCAGCTTGGTCCCCGGCGGGTCAATCAACGAGCAGTACTTC.